This TCR beta chain was identified in a study of control samples from healthy donors and cancer patients. The CDR3 runs to 15 residues. CDR1 and CDR2 from the germline V gene are KGHSH and LQKENI. V lost 2 bases, J lost 1 base, and 11 bases lay in between. Assay: immunoSEQ multiplex PCR; the TCRdb copy retains only in-frame clones and omits some. The table has over 150,000 clones, 85% to 95% seen once. The sequence derives from a woman under 30 in good health. The chain recombines TRBV18 with TRBJ1-1; D call uncertain. Source material: blood. The chain's CDR3 is CASSPSLLTNTEAFF. In nucleotides, the CDR3 is TGTGCCAGCTCACCAAGTTTGCTCACGAACACTGAAGCTTTCTTT.